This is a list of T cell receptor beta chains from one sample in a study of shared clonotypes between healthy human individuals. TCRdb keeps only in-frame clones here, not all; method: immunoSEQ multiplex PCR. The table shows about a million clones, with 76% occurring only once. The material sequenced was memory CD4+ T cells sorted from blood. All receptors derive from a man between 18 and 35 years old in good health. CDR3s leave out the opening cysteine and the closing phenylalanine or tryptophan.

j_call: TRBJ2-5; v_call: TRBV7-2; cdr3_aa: ASSFGGLKETQY
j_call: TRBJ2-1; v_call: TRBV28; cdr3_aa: ASSPYPGGPYNEQF
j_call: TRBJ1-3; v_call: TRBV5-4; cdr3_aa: ARAGTTIY
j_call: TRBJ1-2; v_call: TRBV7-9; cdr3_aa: ASSSTAGQGVLYGYT
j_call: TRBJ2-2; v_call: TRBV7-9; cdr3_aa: ASSLARPNTGELF
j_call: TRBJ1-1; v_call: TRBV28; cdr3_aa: ASSFSSRGALTEAF
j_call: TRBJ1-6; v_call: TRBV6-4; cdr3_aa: ASSDGRNSPLH
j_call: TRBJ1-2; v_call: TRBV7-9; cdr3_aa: ASSRRQTLNYGYT
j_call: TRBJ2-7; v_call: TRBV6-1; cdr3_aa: ASSRGPGEQY
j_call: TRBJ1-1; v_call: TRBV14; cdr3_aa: ASSQDNLRGLGTEAF
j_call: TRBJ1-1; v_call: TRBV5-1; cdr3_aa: ASSDSLNTEAF
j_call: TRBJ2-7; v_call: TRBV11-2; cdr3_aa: ASSLGRVAEQY
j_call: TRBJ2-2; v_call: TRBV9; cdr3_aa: ASSVSPEWELF
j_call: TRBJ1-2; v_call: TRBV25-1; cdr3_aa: ASSESWTGLDGYT
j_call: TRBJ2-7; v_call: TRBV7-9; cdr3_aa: ASSRQGPYEQY
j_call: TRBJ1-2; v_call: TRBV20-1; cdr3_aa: SASAGYGYT
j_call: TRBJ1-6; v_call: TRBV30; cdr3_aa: AWNVGTALK